The following is a TCR beta chain sequence with its context. This clonotype has a count of ten or more. What this receptor recognizes is not known. No clone much larger than this one lies a single base away; base qualities are absent. This entry belongs to a study of regulatory T cells in long-lasting Graves disease (dated by TCRdb to 2020 to 2023). As for the study more broadly: In the newly diagnosed Graves' disease group, patients had been taking antithyroid drugs for less than 3 months. The study was conducted in China and was registered as a clinical trial. TCR sequencing covered around 13 persistent and 20 or so newly diagnosed Graves' disease patients, around 35 samples in total. Peripheral blood TCR sequencing and RNA sequencing compared persistent Graves' disease patients with newly diagnosed Graves' disease patients.

Libraries were prepared through multiplex PCR. The data were produced on an Illumina HiSeq 4000. To build TCR beta libraries, CDR3 regions were amplified by Arm-PCR using iRepertoire HTBI primers. Before sequencing, the PCR products underwent gel purification. The authors processed their data as follows. Gene usage analysis of CDR3 amino acid clonotypes used the 62 TRBV and approximately 13 TRBJ segments found across samples. Filtered high-quality paired reads were merged into contigs using COPE and FqMerger. Contigs were aligned with BLAST to IMGT TRBV, TRBD and TRBJ reference genes, and CDR3 was defined per IMGT. Any clonotype with a frequency above 0.1% was classified as a highly expanded clone. Shannon entropy served as the measure of repertoire diversity, while the Gini coefficient captured V-J evenness. Public clonotypes were defined as clonotypes shared by more than one individual. TCRdb handled the public reads itself, with Q25 trimming in fastp and clone calling in MiXCR, and kept productive beta chains. Rows with a matching CDR3 protein are joined into one entry that keeps the most common DNA and genes. Clone size and V and J calls follow TCRdb, not the original study. The sample contains 350,000 to 450,000 distinct CDR3 sequences, roughly 15% of them found a single time. The ten largest clones capture over 7% of the sample.

Study-level results and caveats: Persistent patients shared more public clonotypes among themselves (2,741) than newly diagnosed patients did (about 900). Sequencing and analysis were limited to the TCR beta chain. The authors noted that the small sample size was a limitation that may lower accuracy. Persistent disease showed preferential use of TRBV28, TRBJ1-2 and TRBJ2-5, whereas newly diagnosed disease favored TRBV20-1 and TRBJ2-1. The study examined only peripheral blood because the primary lesion, thyroid tissue, could not be accessed. Persistent Graves' disease patients showed lower TCR Shannon entropy and fewer highly expanded clones than newly diagnosed patients, suggesting clonal expansion.

V is reduced by 0 bases and J by 3 bases, leaving a spacing of 9 bases between them. The germline V gene (reference sequence) supplies CDR1 MNHEY and CDR2 SMNVEV. The CDR3 runs 15 amino acids, cysteine and phenylalanine included. Only CDR3 DNA remains: 45 bases, in frame from the first base. The time point label, as the study defines it: newly diagnosed GD, antithyroid drugs for less than 3 months. For both TCR sequencing and RNA sequencing, RNA was extracted from PBMCs in TRIzol. Graves' disease was diagnosed according to American Thyroid Association guidelines. Patients for the study were recruited at an endocrinology department in Xi'an, China. From each patient, around 8.3 milliliters of peripheral blood was collected into an EDTA anticoagulant tube. PBMCs were isolated by Ficoll Paque Plus density gradient separation without further T cell sorting. RNA quality was checked with an Agilent 2100 Bioanalyzer and agarose gel, and concentration with a NanoDrop 2000.

The sample also formed part of further work on T cells in Graves' hyperthyroidism and ophthalmopathy. The second study, in turn, reports: Graves' hyperthyroidism was defined as stable when no progression to ophthalmopathy occurred over 18 months of follow-up. The hyperthyroidism patients were between 18 and 65 years old and newly diagnosed, with a disease duration of less than 2 months. Any patient with an uncontrolled infection, another autoimmune disease, pregnancy or lactation was excluded. Diagnoses were based on clinical symptoms, serum thyroxine and TRAb, thyroid ultrasound and orbital computed tomography. The TCR CDR3 was subjected to a first round of RT-PCR using the HTBI primer set and the Qiagen OneStep RT-PCR kit. Most expanded thyroid clonotypes (frequency above 0.001) were also found in blood, which suggests that blood repertoires may mirror thyroid immune responses. Ophthalmopathy was separated from stable hyperthyroidism by a 13 V-J signature model, with 87.88% sensitivity and around 81% specificity obtained in cross-validation and 80%/75% obtained in testing. During validation, the model predicted progression to ophthalmopathy a median of around six months ahead of onset, with around 65% sensitivity and 72% to 85% specificity. To identify distinguishing TCR V-J signatures, a discovery cohort of 95 to 100 patients was used, comprising some 45 with Graves' ophthalmopathy and about 59 with stable Graves' hyperthyroidism. Prospective prediction of ophthalmopathy was tested in an independent validation cohort of 18 to 20 hyperthyroidism patients and 17 patients who later progressed to ophthalmopathy. The 75 to 100 discovery patients were divided at random into training and test sets in a 7:3 ratio. In six Graves' hyperthyroidism patients, the study also compared T-cell repertoires from thyroid tissue with T-cell repertoires from blood. Following sampling, methimazole starting at 30 mg daily was given to hyperthyroidism patients, and high-dose intravenous methylprednisolone was given to ophthalmopathy patients. Libraries were constructed in a second round of multiplex PCR, after which size selection and purification were carried out. Sequencing of the libraries was done on an Illumina HiSeq2000 using paired-end 100 bp reads. SOAPnuke was used to process the raw data, removing reads that contained adapters or uncalled bases, had a mean Phred below 15, or lacked an exact match to the constant primer or identifier. High-quality paired reads were merged with COPE v1.2.5, and unique nucleotide sequences were defined as clonotypes. MiTCR v1.1 was used to align clonotypes to the IMGT TRBV, TRBD and TRBJ reference segments. The analysis included only V-J combinations with a frequency above 0.0001, which together covered around 99% of the repertoires. A TCS score was defined as the ratio of F50 (clonal expansion) to E x V (chaos), with BLOSUM62-based TCRdist applied between CDR3 peptides within each V-J. Welch's t-statistics and random forest reduced just over 500 V-J features to around 14, which were used in a naive Bayes classifier (R e1071). No statistical method was used to set the sample size in advance, and investigators knew the group allocation. According to the paper, TCR Vbeta CDR3 sequencing was carried out on some 140 peripheral blood samples, which came from about 45 ophthalmopathy, approximately 72 hyperthyroidism and roughly 17 progressor patients.

The sample was peripheral blood mononuclear cells (PBMCs), taken at new diagnosis, from a patient treated with antithyroid drugs. The receptor chain draws on TRBV27 and TRBJ1-3; D gene: possibly TRBD1, on 5 matching bases. The clonotype originates from a woman aged 40 to 50 with Graves disease. Donor details come from another sample of the same person, matched by shared clones. The DNA sequence follows: TGTGCCAGCAGTTTATCTGTCACAGGTGGAAACACCATATATTTT. It specifies CASSLSVTGGNTIYF.